The rows below give T cell receptor beta chains drawn from one sample of a study of response to subunit inactivated influenza vaccine. TCRdb re-analysed the RT-PCR reads in MiXCR, keeping a single row per CDR3 protein. The sample carries 650,000 to 850,000 distinct CDR3 sequences, about 15% recorded once. The specimen comprised PBMCs from blood, sampled roughly 2 weeks before vaccination. These receptors were collected from a man aged 50-59 years who received an inactivated influenza vaccine. Each CDR3 is given with its conserved first and last residue. A D gene is named only where the DNA matches it firmly. Only part of the rows carry a size: once, few, many, or a class if the clone is expanded.

V gene,D gene,J gene,clone size,CDR3 protein,CDR3 DNA
TRBV29-1,TRBD2,TRBJ2-5,few,CSVEKTSEEETQYF,TGCAGCGTCGAAAAGACTAGCGAGGAGGAGACCCAGTACTTC
TRBV6-1,TRBD1,TRBJ2-1,NA,CASTEITGGPYEQFF,TGTGCCAGCACTGAAATCACAGGGGGTCCCTACGAGCAGTTCTTC
TRBV7-6,TRBD1,TRBJ2-7,few,CASSPLTGYHEQYF,TGTGCCAGCAGCCCCTTGACAGGGTACCACGAGCAGTACTTC
TRBV5-1,NA,TRBJ2-3,few,CASSFEGGTDTQYF,TGCGCCAGCAGCTTTGAGGGAGGCACAGATACGCAGTATTTT
TRBV7-9,TRBD1,TRBJ1-3,few,CASSTWDSLFGNTIYF,TGTGCCAGCAGCACGTGGGACAGTCTTTTTGGAAACACCATATATTTT
TRBV27,NA,TRBJ1-6,NA,CASSLSEGLGSPLHF,TGTGCCAGCAGTTTATCGGAGGGGCTGGGGTCACCCCTCCACTTT
TRBV20-1,NA,TRBJ2-3,few,CSARDRFRAGTSTDTQYF,TGCAGTGCTAGAGATCGGTTTCGCGCGGGTACTAGCACAGATACGCAGTATTTT
TRBV29-1,TRBD1,TRBJ1-4,NA,CSVGDRGLEKLFF,TGCAGCGTTGGGGACAGGGGGCTGGAAAAACTGTTTTTT
TRBV5-1,TRBD2,TRBJ2-2,few,CASSLDVAGGTNGELFF,TGCGCCAGCAGCTTGGACGTAGCGGGAGGAACCAACGGGGAGCTGTTTTTT
TRBV7-9,NA,TRBJ1-6,few,CASTSSQNSSPLHF,TGTGCCAGCACCTCAAGTCAGAATAGCTCACCCCTCCACTTT
TRBV7-2,NA,TRBJ1-5,NA,CASSPLALLEQPQHF,TGTGCCAGCAGCCCCTTGGCGTTGCTGGAACAGCCCCAGCATTTT
TRBV7-2,NA,TRBJ1-1,many,CASSPRGENTEAFF,TGTGCCAGCAGCCCCAGGGGAGAGAACACTGAAGCTTTCTTT
TRBV6-2/TRBV6-3,NA,TRBJ2-1,NA,CASSYGQYTEQFF,TGTGCCAGCAGTTACGGACAGTACACGGAGCAGTTCTTC
TRBV28,NA,TRBJ1-1,NA,CASSAFLMNTEAFF,TGTGCCAGCAGTGCCTTTCTGATGAACACTGAAGCTTTCTTT
TRBV5-1,TRBD2,TRBJ2-3,few,CASSLAFGGRAPDTQYF,TGCGCCAGCAGCTTGGCCTTTGGCGGGAGGGCCCCAGATACGCAGTATTTT
TRBV10-3,NA,TRBJ2-7,NA,CAISEEVLGVGEQYF,TGTGCCATCAGTGAGGAAGTCCTCGGCGTCGGCGAGCAGTACTTC
TRBV18,NA,TRBJ2-1,few,CASSSRSGSWNEQFF,TGTGCCAGCTCGTCCAGATCCGGGTCTTGGAATGAGCAGTTCTTC
TRBV12-3/TRBV12-4,NA,TRBJ1-3,NA,CASSPRQAASGNTIYF,TGTGCCAGCAGTCCCAGGCAGGCAGCCTCTGGAAACACCATATATTTT
TRBV5-5,TRBD1,TRBJ2-7,NA,CASSSGQGWAAYEQYF,TGTGCCAGCAGCTCGGGACAGGGTTGGGCGGCCTACGAGCAGTACTTC
TRBV6-6,NA,TRBJ2-4,NA,CASARVDIQYF,TGTGCCAGCGCGCGGGTTGACATTCAGTACTTC
TRBV28,NA,TRBJ1-4,NA,CASSPQLGGQKLFF,TGTGCCAGCAGTCCTCAGTTAGGGGGTCAAAAACTGTTTTTT
TRBV6-5,TRBD1,TRBJ2-3,few,CASSSSGQGGTDTQYF,TGTGCCAGCAGTTCCTCAGGACAGGGGGGGACAGATACGCAGTATTTT
TRBV20-1,NA,TRBJ1-5,many,CSASNPYSNQPQHF,TGCAGTGCTAGCAATCCGTATAGCAATCAGCCCCAGCATTTT
TRBV9,TRBD1,TRBJ2-5,NA,CASSVGQHGKTQYF,TGTGCCAGCAGCGTGGGACAGCACGGGAAGACCCAGTACTTC
TRBV27,TRBD1,TRBJ1-2,many,CASKLLGQGNRRGYTF,TGTGCCAGCAAATTGTTGGGACAGGGGAATCGTAGGGGCTACACCTTC
TRBV10-3,NA,TRBJ1-1,many,CAISARGEIVEAFF,TGTGCCATCAGTGCCCGAGGGGAAATCGTTGAAGCTTTCTTT
TRBV5-1,NA,TRBJ1-2,few,CASSLDRAAYGYTF,TGCGCCAGCAGCTTGGACAGGGCCGCCTATGGCTACACCTTC